This T cell receptor (beta chain) originates from a study of blood T cell repertoires in COVID-19. Looking at the study overall: COVID-19 samples collected from the United States, Italy and Spain covered acute and convalescent phases. Nucleic acid was either cDNA or gDNA, and it came from T cells, B-cell-depleted T cells, or PBMCs.

CDR3 size: 13 residues. The V and J ends lost 3 bases and 7 bases, in that order; junction bases with no gene match: 6. The germline V gene encodes CDR1 SGDLS and CDR2 YYNGEE. Cohort allocation depended upon clinical history that participants reported. Original data processing: Nucleated cell number was recorded as an estimate derived from reference gene primer amplification. The protocol was immunoSEQ multiplex PCR, while the TCRdb copy is restricted to in-frame clones and leaves out a portion. Clonal size and the V and J genes are those of that table, whereas D and trimming came from the DNA. The sample lists around 180,000 clones, 75% to 85% occurring once.

The sequence was collected from a woman between 45 and 60 years old with acute COVID-19. The gene calls are TRBV9 and TRBJ1-2, with 7 bases matching TRBD1. The material sequenced was PBMCs or T cells enriched from blood (not recorded which). In nucleotides, the CDR3 is TGTGCCAGCAGCGCCCAACAGGGGTTTGGCTACACCTTC. It codes for CASSAQQGFGYTF.